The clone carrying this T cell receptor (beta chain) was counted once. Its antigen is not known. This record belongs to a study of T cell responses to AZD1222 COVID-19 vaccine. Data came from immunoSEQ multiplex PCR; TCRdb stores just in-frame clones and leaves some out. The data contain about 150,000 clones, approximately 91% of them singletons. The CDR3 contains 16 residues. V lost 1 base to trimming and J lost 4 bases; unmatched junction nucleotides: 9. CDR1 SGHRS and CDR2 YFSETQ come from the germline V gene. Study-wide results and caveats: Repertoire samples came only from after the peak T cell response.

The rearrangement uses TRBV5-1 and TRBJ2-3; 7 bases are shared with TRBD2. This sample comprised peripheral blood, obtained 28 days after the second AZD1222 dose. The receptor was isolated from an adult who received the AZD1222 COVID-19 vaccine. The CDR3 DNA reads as TGCGCCAGCAGCTTGCAGCGGGGAGGGTCTGCAGATACGCAGTATTTT. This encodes CASSLQRGGSADTQYF.